This T cell receptor (beta chain) was identified during a study of cytomegalovirus exposure and HLA in healthy donors (dated by TCRdb to about 2017). For context, the study as a whole: An earlier analysis of some 550 of the donors reported 250 to 300 Gb of sequence data and some 120 million unique TCR beta sequences from 150 million to 200 million T cells. Approximately 310 gigabases of sequencing data and 75 million to 85 million unique TCR sequences made up an early release that covered roughly 670 HLA-typed donors. Of the 300 to 500 genotyped donors, roughly 76% were placed in the genetic ancestry cluster associated with self-reported Caucasian donors. The study aimed to test whether signatures of past pathogen exposure could be identified by cataloging public T cell receptors. The study profiled the T cell repertoires of hundreds of subjects by immunosequencing and related them to cytomegalovirus serostatus. A separate validation cohort of about 110 different subjects was used in addition to the approximately 640-subject first cohort. The study combined high-throughput TCR immunosequencing, statistical association of individual TCRs with disease status, and machine learning to predict cytomegalovirus infection status. To study patterns of TCR occurrence, a later analysis re-analyzed previously published TCR beta repertoires from 666 donors and added high-resolution HLA genotyping. Rather than using new phenotypic data, the later analysis identified candidate immune exposures from TCR beta sequences and from how often those sequences occurred across donors. In an earlier analysis of 500 to 650 of the donors, high-throughput TCR beta sequencing was used to judge whether each TCR beta V gene segment behaved as functional or pseudogenic. Donor age, sex, ethnicity and CMV serostatus were compiled together with the repertoire data. A later genetic analysis used genome-wide SNP genotypes for 398 of the 666 donors, treating that subset as a discovery cohort. All discovery cohort repertoires had been generated using a single sequencing platform. Class I and class II HLA loci were covered by the typing at four-digit resolution. The number of donors typed differed by locus, with roughly 629-640 for A, B, C, DRB1 and DQB1, over 500 for DQA1, approximately 570 for DPA1, and around 460 for DPB1. About 5 DR-DQ haplotypes were handled as single units for association and clustering, since linkage in the cohort was strong. Among over 350 genotyped donors of the cohort, an average of about 240,000 unique TCR beta nucleotide sequences were sequenced per donor, roughly 18% of them non-productive. Overall study outcomes, separate from this receptor: A later analysis associated 16,951 TCR beta sequences with specific HLA alleles at a false discovery rate of 0.05. Strong co-occurrence of HLA alleles, especially DR and DQ, made assigning TCR associations to individual alleles difficult. Because the 87-base-pair reads could not distinguish some IMGT-functional V segments, including TRBV6-2 and TRBV6-3, those segments were excluded. In a later analysis, the rate of TCR association differed among HLA loci, with DRB1 alleles having the most associated TCRs and HLA-C alleles having the fewest. Because counts were too low, 15 to 20 rarely observed V segments, including chromosome 9 orphons, were excluded from the earlier analysis of some 590 of the donors. The presence/absence analyses assumed that sequencing depth was roughly uniform across donors, and that assumption may not be true. Because HLA typing was unavailable for some donors at each locus, only the typed subset was used in association tests. A further reported finding was that TCR beta sequences accurately predicted the HLA-A and HLA-B alleles for most subjects in the first cohort. A cluster of highly shared sequence variants was judged likely to be a technical artifact of the sequencing pipeline. In a later analysis, HLA-associated TCR beta chains were found to be more clonally expanded and to have lower generation probabilities than equally common non-associated chains. Cytomegalovirus status was reported to be diagnosed by the classifier with high specificity and sensitivity in both the original and validation cohorts. Three of the identified cytomegalovirus-associated TCR beta chains were confirmed in vitro to be specific for cytomegalovirus antigens. In a later analysis, most CMV-associated TCR beta chains were found to appear HLA-restricted, with HLA associations seemingly driven largely by CMV exposure. An association between a missense DCLRE1C variant and V-gene and J-gene trimming of TCR beta chains was found in a later genetic analysis and replicated in an independent cohort. Immune exposure information for the cohort was limited to CMV serostatus. In a later analysis, several top co-occurrence clusters were reported to appear linked to parvovirus B19, influenza, CMV and Epstein-Barr virus. The cohort was sequenced for TCR beta chains only, and without alpha or paired-chain data the features that could be detected were limited. Linkage disequilibrium might explain the correlated functional status among segregating V segments, but an unknown experimental factor could not be excluded. The study listed approximately 150 TCR beta chains as associated with cytomegalovirus. A later genetic analysis reported fewer N-insertions in productive TCRs among donors in an Asian-associated ancestry cluster than the approximately 670-donor mean. The authors suggested that the approach could potentially be generalized to other disease states and immunological phenotypes. Broadly in line with IMGT annotations, most TCR beta V segments showed up in productive rearrangements about 87% or about 30% of the time in an earlier analysis of 587 of the donors. Most TCR sequences were seen in very few donors, while some public TCRs were found in many individuals.

The cohort comprised 670 or so healthy bone marrow donors. All cohort members were sampled while nominally healthy, although unrecorded immune exposures were likely present. The donor was CMV seropositive and belonged to the group of 250 to 300 seropositive cohort members. Each donor provided a peripheral blood sample, and peripheral blood mononuclear cells were used for TCR beta sequencing. The Qiagen DNeasy Blood Extraction Kit was used to extract genomic DNA from the blood cell samples. Libraries were made using the immunoSEQ multiplex PCR assay. A mixture of 60 forward primers for TCR Vbeta segments and 13 reverse primers for TCR Jbeta segments was used in the multiplex PCR. A multiplex PCR assay on genomic DNA amplified the CDR3 region of rearranged TCR beta genes. The amplified TCR beta libraries were sequenced on the Illumina HiSeq System as 87-base-pair reads. From the authors' description of their analysis: A later analysis counted tens of millions of unique TCR beta chains across the 700 or so repertoires, and around 9.9 million of these chains were shared by at least two donors. A nearest-neighbor algorithm error-corrected the raw reads and collapsed the reads into unique sequences, merging closely related sequences to remove PCR and sequencing errors. Alignment of CDR3 sequences to IMGT reference sequences was used to assign V, D and J gene segments. For a sequence to be retained, a match of at least six nucleotides was required to both a V gene segment and a J gene segment. Rearrangements were called productive when the CDR3 lacked stop codons and stayed in frame with V and J; all others were non-productive. CDR3 was defined by IMGT convention, running from the second conserved V-encoded cysteine to the conserved J-encoded phenylalanine. The earlier analysis of about 610 of the donors excluded any sequence lacking an unambiguous match to a single V gene segment. In an earlier analysis of a few hundred of the donors, a V segment was called functional when productive rearrangements were above 56.7%, and segregating when the standard deviation between donors exceeded 5%. To diagnose cytomegalovirus status from the catalog of TCR beta chain sequences, a statistical classification framework was built. A later analysis assigned V and J genes by comparing TCR nucleotide sequences with IMGT/GENE-DB human TR gene sequences. The TCRdist pipeline was used in a later analysis to assign CDR3 sequences and most-parsimonious VDJ recombination scenarios. A later analysis defined each TCR beta chain by its CDR3 amino acid sequence plus V-gene family, and excluded reads lacking a unique V-gene family. To address suspected cross-contamination and a sequencing artifact, a later analysis removed approximately 600 highly shared, low-generation-probability nucleotide sequences. In a later analysis, a clonal expansion index was calculated for each public chain from normalized within-repertoire ranks of inferred template counts. Generation probabilities in a later analysis came from a VDJ recombination model fitted to out-of-frame rearrangements, and those results were checked against IGoR. In a later analysis, TCR-TCR, TCR-HLA and TCR-CMV co-occurrence was scored with hypergeometric tests, and a repertoire-size bias correction was applied to TCR pairs. A later analysis estimated false discovery rates by permuting HLA or CMV assignments 20 times. A later analysis grouped co-occurring TCRs with DBSCAN, adding TCRdist sequence similarity when clustering within HLA-allele-positive subsets. For co-occurrence clustering, repertoires with fewer than 30,000 or more than 120,000 public chains were excluded, along with several repertoires with anomalous nucleotide sharing. Imported from immuneACCESS, the table was reduced by TCRdb to in-frame sequences with V and J called. These copies leave out some clones; in studies compared against another copy, an unresolved V gene accounts for under half, and the cause of the remainder is not known. D and trimming come from the DNA, and the V and J calls and clone size come from that table. Recorded for this sample are over 150,000 clones; 75% to 85% of them occurred a single time. 7.5% to 9% of the sample is held by the ten biggest clonotypes.

In this sample, this clone turned up once. There is no known antigen for this receptor. Per-base quality was not reported, and no clone a single base away is much larger than it. Deletion took 6 bases off V and 8 bases off J, with a span of 16 bases between the germline ends. The germline V gene encodes CDR1 MNHNS and CDR2 SASEGT. The cysteine opens and the phenylalanine closes a CDR3 of 13 amino acids. Only CDR3 DNA remains: 39 bases, in frame from the first base. The receptor was derived from a man aged 30 to 39 in good health and CMV-seropositive. The receptor chain draws on TRBV6-1 and TRBJ1-1, and the D gene may be TRBD1, 6 bases matching. Material: PBMCs. The CDR3 corresponds to CASSHNRDREAFF. At the DNA level, the sequence is TGTGCCAGCAGCCACAACCGAGACAGGGAAGCTTTCTTT.